Presented here are 23 T cell receptor beta chains from one specimen sequenced in a study of radiotherapy plus CTLA-4 blockade in lung cancer. Clones were read by immunoSEQ multiplex PCR, and TCRdb kept only the in-frame ones, dropping some. The sample has tens of thousands of clones, approximately 77% seen once. Specimen: peripheral blood, collected from a patient treated with radiotherapy plus ipilimumab. The receptors derive from a human donor with non-small cell lung cancer whose response to radiotherapy plus ipilimumab could not be evaluated.

The CDR3, as DNA: TGTGCCAGCACCCGAAAGGGCTTAGGGGACACTGAAGCTTTCTTT. Amino acid sequence: CASTRKGLGDTEAFF. The chain carries TRBV6-1 and TRBJ1-1; perhaps TRBD1 as D (5 bases). V lost 7 bases and J 3 bases, leaving 18 bases between the germline ends. The CDR3 has 15 amino acids. CDR1 is MNHNS and CDR2 is SASEGT in the germline V gene.

V is TRBV5-4 and J is TRBJ1-1, with a weak D call TRBD1 (6 bases). The CDR3 sequence is 13 residues long. Germline lookup yields CDR1 SGHNT and CDR2 YYREEE (reference sequence). The germline V and J ends were trimmed by 4 bases and 1 base, with 8 bases remaining between them. In DNA, the CDR3 is TGTGCCAGCAGCACGGGACAGAACACTGAAGCTTTCTTT. Its translation is CASSTGQNTEAFF.

This clone was observed once. The CDR3 sequence is CSVAKTGDTGELFF. CDR3 sequence (DNA): TGCAGCGTTGCTAAGACAGGGGACACCGGGGAGCTGTTTTTT. J is TRBJ2-2 and V is TRBV29-1; 8 nucleotides match TRBD1. V shed 4 bases, J shed 3 bases, and the junction held 4 bases outside the gene matches. Germline V gene data show CDR1 as SQVTM and CDR2 as ANQGSEA. This CDR3 comprises 14 residues.

The chain combines TRBV5-1 with TRBJ1-1; D is unclear. The CDR3 spans 14 residues. V shed 1 base and J shed 0 bases, with 7 bases lying between them. Germline CDR1 is SGHRS and CDR2 is YFSETQ. The CDR3 DNA follows: TGCGCCAGCAGCTTGCAGGTAATGAACACTGAAGCTTTCTTT. Translation gives CASSLQVMNTEAFF.

The chain uses TRBV7-8 and TRBJ2-7; D is possibly TRBD1 (6 bases). V was pared by 1 base and J by 4 bases, with 17 bases between. The CDR3 has 16 amino acids. In germline, CDR1 is SGHVS, CDR2 FQNEAQ. The CDR3: CASSLGWGPFSYEQYF. The CDR3 DNA reads as TGTGCCAGCAGCTTAGGGTGGGGGCCCTTCAGTTACGAGCAGTACTTC.

V and J are TRBV6-6 and TRBJ2-7; D is perhaps TRBD2 (7 bases). V was clipped by 7 bases and J by 3 bases, with 19 bases between them. CDR1 MNHNY and CDR2 SVGAGI come from the germline V gene (reference sequence). CDR3 size: 15 residues. CDR3 sequence (DNA): TGTGCCAGCATGAGAGCGGGACAAATCATCTACGAGCAGTACTTC. It specifies CASMRAGQIIYEQYF.

The chain is built from TRBV11-3 and TRBJ1-1; D perhaps matches TRBD1 (5 bases). This CDR3 comprises 13 residues. V lost 3 bases and J lost 5, with 10 bases in between. Germline V CDR1 and CDR2: SGHNT, YENEEA. The CDR3 sequence is CASSLMGGTEAFF. As DNA, the CDR3 is TGTGCCAGCAGCTTGATGGGGGGTACTGAAGCTTTCTTT.

A word on this clone: Distinct nucleotide sequences in the sample also encode this CDR3. V and J are TRBV6-6 and TRBJ2-1, with D possibly TRBD2 on 6 matching bases. This CDR3 is built from 15 residues. With 5 bases removed from V and 2 bases from J, the gap between germline ends came to 13 bases. Per germline, CDR1 MNHNY and CDR2 SVGAGI (reference sequence). The CDR3 DNA reads as TGTGCCAGCAGTCGCCGGGAGTTCCCCTACAATGAGCAGTTCTTC. This sequence encodes CASSRREFPYNEQFF.

The chain combines TRBV21-1 with TRBJ2-5; the D call of TRBD1 is as the table states it, not checked on the DNA. TRBV21-1 is shown as a pseudogene. The CDR3 runs 15 residues. CDR3 coding DNA: TGTGCCAGCAGCAAAGTAGACAGTGACCAAGAGACCCAGTACTTC. This gives the protein CASSKVDSDQETQYF.

The J gene is TRBJ2-7, the V gene TRBV5-4, with 7 bases that match TRBD2. CDR1 SGHNT and CDR2 YYREEE come from the germline V gene (reference sequence). The CDR3 extends over 13 amino acids. Germline trimming cut 5 bases from V and 4 bases from J; bases unmatched to any gene: 6. In DNA, the CDR3 is TGTGCCAGCAGTCCCGGGGGAGGGTACGAGCAGTACTTC. It encodes CASSPGGGYEQYF. The entire variable domain, with the rest obtained from reference TRBV5-4 and TRBJ2-7, is as follows: ETGVTQSPTHLIKTRGQQVTLRCSSQSGHNTVSWYQQALGQGPQFIFQYYREEENGRGNFPPRFSGLQFPNYSSELNVNALELDDSALYLCASSPGGGYEQYFGPGTRLTVT.

This clone was picked up one time. The chain is built from TRBV15 and TRBJ2-5; D remains unclear. Trimming took 1 base from V and 3 from J, leaving 9 bases between them. The CDR3 is 14 residues long. The germline V gene has CDR1 LNHNV and CDR2 YYDKDF (reference sequence). The CDR3 DNA follows: TGTGCCACCAGCAGAGTGGGCCAGAAAGAGACCCAGTACTTC. This encodes CATSRVGQKETQYF.

This chain uses TRBV6-5 with TRBJ2-7; 10 positions match TRBD1. Per germline, CDR1 MNHEY and CDR2 SVGAGI. The CDR3 spans 14 residues. V shed 6 bases and J 3 bases; nucleotides not matched to a gene: 5. The CDR3 sequence is CASSPGQGNYEQYF. CDR3 coding DNA: TGTGCCAGCAGCCCGGGACAGGGGAACTACGAGCAGTACTTC.

The chain couples TRBV4-1 to TRBJ1-1; 7 bases agree with TRBD1. CDR3 length equals 18 residues. After removal of 4 bases from V and 0 bases from J, the junction contained 14 bases not matched to a gene. Germline assignment: CDR1 MGHRA and CDR2 YSYEKL. CDR3 sequence: CASSPKGTGTAMNTEAFF. The CDR3 bases are TGCGCCAGCAGCCCAAAGGGAACCGGGACAGCCATGAACACTGAAGCTTTCTTT.

This clone was recorded once. The rearrangement links TRBV27 to TRBJ1-2; D is unclear. Germline loops: CDR1 MNHEY, CDR2 SMNVEV (reference sequence). The CDR3 length is 14 residues. V was cut by 3 bases and J by 3 bases, with 11 bases left in between. CDR3 protein: CASSLNEGYYGYTF. The DNA for the CDR3 is TGTGCCAGCAGTTTGAATGAGGGATACTATGGCTACACCTTC.

The chain joins TRBV6-5 to TRBJ2-3; the D is unclear. V lost 0 bases and J lost 4, with 14 bases in between. The CDR3 contains 16 residues. From germline, CDR1 is MNHEY and CDR2 SVGAGI. The CDR3 here is CASSYSRSSTADTQYF. In nucleotides, the CDR3 is TGTGCCAGCAGTTACTCGAGGTCAAGTACTGCAGATACGCAGTATTTT.

This sequence joins TRBV27 and TRBJ2-7; 9 bases are a match to TRBD2. Germline assignment: CDR1 MNHEY and CDR2 SMNVEV (reference sequence). The CDR3 consists of 14 residues. The J segment lost 4 bases and the V segment lost 5 bases, leaving 6 bases of the junction unmatched. DNA for the CDR3: TGTGCCAGCAGTCTAGTAGCGGGAGTTTACGAGCAGTACTTC. It translates to CASSLVAGVYEQYF.

The rearrangement joins TRBV10-2 to TRBJ2-5; 9 positions agree with TRBD2. The DNA end lines up better with TRBJ2-7; the J call may be wrong. The CDR3 contains 14 residues. The germline V gene has CDR1 WSHSY and CDR2 SAAADI. CDR3 in amino acids: CASSDSGRGYEQYF. CDR3 coding DNA: TGCGCCAGCAGTGATAGCGGGAGAGGCTACGAGCAGTACTTC.

The genes are TRBV9 and TRBJ2-3; 15 nucleotides line up with TRBD2. The CDR3 length is 19 residues. The V and J ends lost 5 bases and 0 bases, in that order; junction bases with no gene match: 10. Germline V gene sequence: CDR1 SGDLS, CDR2 YYNGEE. This CDR3 is CASSKGLAGGMTSTDTQYF. The CDR3 DNA reads TGTGCCAGCAGTAAAGGACTAGCGGGGGGGATGACTAGCACAGATACGCAGTATTTT.

The chain recombines TRBV29-1 with TRBJ2-1; TRBD2 matches 12 bases. With V trimmed by 6 bases and J by 6 bases, 9 bases remained unmatched. The CDR3 covers 15 residues. Germline CDR1 is SQVTM and CDR2 is ANQGSEA. CDR3 in amino acids: CSVQALAGGSNEQFF. As DNA, the CDR3 is TGCAGCGTCCAAGCCCTAGCGGGGGGGAGCAATGAGCAGTTCTTC.

This rearrangement joins TRBV27 to TRBJ2-2, with 12 bases identical to TRBD2. The CDR3 consists of 16 residues. Trimming took 2 bases from V and 6 from J; bases not matched to a gene: 4. Looked up from germline, CDR1 is MNHEY and CDR2 is SMNVEV (reference sequence). CDR3 sequence: CASSLRLAGVAGELFF. Written as DNA, the CDR3 is TGTGCCAGCAGTTTACGACTAGCGGGGGTCGCCGGGGAGCTGTTTTTT.

V is TRBV5-3 and J is TRBJ2-6; 8 bases map to TRBD1. TRBV5-3 is sorted into the ORF group, with uncertain function. V lost 0 bases to trimming and J lost 0 bases; unmatched junction nucleotides: 5. CDR3 size: 18 residues. CDR3 sequence (DNA): TGTGCCAGAAGCTTGGGAGGACAGGGATCCTCTGGGGCCAACGTCCTGACTTTC. It specifies CARSLGGQGSSGANVLTF.

The CDR3 spells CASSASGPSYNEQFF. Written as DNA, the CDR3 is TGTGCCAGCAGCGCAAGCGGACCCTCCTACAATGAGCAGTTCTTC. The chain has TRBV4-2 and TRBJ2-1, with D tentatively TRBD2 (5 bases). CDR3 size: 15 residues. Germline CDR1 is LGHNA and CDR2 is YNFKEQ. The ends were cut back, 5 bases at V and 0 bases at J, with 11 bases in the middle.

This rearrangement joins TRBV6-6 to TRBJ2-3, with D uncertain. Trimming took off 1 base at V and 3 bases at J, with 8 bases between the two ends. The germline V gene encodes CDR1 MNHNY and CDR2 SVGAGI (reference sequence). This CDR3 is built from 14 residues. DNA for the CDR3: TGTGCCAGCAGTTACTTGTCAGAAACAGATACGCAGTATTTT. Its protein product is CASSYLSETDTQYF.